This T cell receptor beta chain was sequenced in a study of shared clonotypes between healthy human individuals. Study as a whole: Each donor contributed plates that comprised three CD4 naive, three CD4 memory, two CD8 naive and one CD8 memory. Findings of the study overall: Researchers sampled only blood; tissue repertoires likely differ.

Profiling relied on immunoSEQ multiplex PCR, and the TCRdb table lists in-frame clones only, not all of them. The table shows about 1.5 million clones, with around 97% occurring only once. Donors were Caucasian adults residing in Nashville, Tennessee, USA. Notes on this clone: The antigen remains unidentified.

Sequencing was done on a sample of naive CD4+ T cells sorted from blood. Documented subset: CD45RA+ positively selected. The sequence came from a man aged 25-45 years in good health.

The CDR3, as DNA: TGTGCCAGCTCGCCGAGGACTAGCGGGACGCAAGAGACCCAGTACTTC. Amino acids: CASSPRTSGTQETQYF. The chain recombines TRBV18 with TRBJ2-5, with TRBD2 identical over 12 bases. V was pared by 6 bases and J by 2 bases, with 7 bases of the junction left unmatched. This CDR3 has 16 amino acids. Germline CDR1 KGHSH, CDR2 LQKENI. The variable domain in full, completed from reference TRBV18 and TRBJ2-5, reads NAGVMQNPRHLVRRRGQEARLRCSPMKGHSHVYWYRQLPEEGLKFMVYLQKENIIDESGMPKERFSAEFPKEGPSILRIQQVVRGDSAAYFCASSPRTSGTQETQYFGPGTRLLVL.